Described below is a single T cell receptor (beta chain) sequence and its context. Its target is unknown. These data come from a study of PD-1 blockade in classical Hodgkin lymphoma. General observations from the study: Similar baseline diversity was found in complete responders and newly diagnosed patients.

Measured with immunoSEQ multiplex PCR; TCRdb has only the in-frame clones, and not every one. The sample contains 15,000 or so clones, roughly two thirds of which appear only once. Relapse was seen in all patients after autologous stem cell transplantation, and brentuximab vedotin exposure was variable. Trimming took 3 bases from V and 0 from J; bases not matched to a gene: 4. The CDR3 consists of 16 residues. Germline V lookup: CDR1 SGHVS, CDR2 FNYEAQ. This clonotype was obtained from a human donor with classical Hodgkin lymphoma. The gene calls are TRBV7-6 and TRBJ2-1; 8 bases align to TRBD2. This specimen was peripheral blood mononuclear cells (PBMCs), taken at baseline. DNA for the CDR3: TGTGCCAGCAGCTTTGTCAGCGGGAGCTCCTACAATGAGCAGTTCTTC. The encoded protein is CASSFVSGSSYNEQFF.